This TCR beta chain was recovered during a study of blood T cell repertoires in COVID-19. Study information: The United States, Italy and Spain provided the acute and convalescent COVID-19 samples. Sample material is recorded as cDNA or gDNA derived from T cells, B-cell-depleted T cells, or PBMCs.

With V trimmed by 3 bases and J by 5 bases, 6 bases remained unmatched. The V gene's germline CDR1 is SGHRS and CDR2 YFSETQ. The CDR3 totals 14 residues. Study processing details: Counts of nucleated cells, estimated from reference gene primer amplification, were obtained. The repertoire was sequenced with immunoSEQ multiplex PCR; TCRdb's copy has only in-frame clones and lacks some. The V and J calls and clone size were taken over from that table, and D and trimming were inferred from the DNA. This table holds 250,000 to 350,000 clones, around four fifths found once. The V and J genes are TRBV5-1 and TRBJ2-3; the match to TRBD2 covers 7 bases. This clonotype was obtained from a woman between 45 and 65 years old with active or convalescent COVID-19. Input material: peripheral blood. CDR3 residues: CASSSGLVEDTQYF. The CDR3 bases are TGCGCCAGCAGCTCCGGACTAGTAGAAGATACGCAGTATTTT.